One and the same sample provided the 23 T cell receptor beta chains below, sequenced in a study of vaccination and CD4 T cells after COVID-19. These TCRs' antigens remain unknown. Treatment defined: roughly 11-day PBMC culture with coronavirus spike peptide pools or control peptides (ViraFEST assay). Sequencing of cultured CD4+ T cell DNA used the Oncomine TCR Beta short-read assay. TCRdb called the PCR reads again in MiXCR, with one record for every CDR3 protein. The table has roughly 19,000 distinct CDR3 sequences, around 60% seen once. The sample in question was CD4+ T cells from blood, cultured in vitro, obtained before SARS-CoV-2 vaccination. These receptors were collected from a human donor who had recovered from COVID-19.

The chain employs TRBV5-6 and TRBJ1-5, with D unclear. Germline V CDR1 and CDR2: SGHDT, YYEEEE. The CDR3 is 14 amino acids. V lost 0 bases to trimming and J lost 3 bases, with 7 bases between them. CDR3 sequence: CASSLGPLNQPQHF. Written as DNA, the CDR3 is TGTGCCAGCAGCTTGGGCCCCCTCAATCAGCCCCAGCATTTT.

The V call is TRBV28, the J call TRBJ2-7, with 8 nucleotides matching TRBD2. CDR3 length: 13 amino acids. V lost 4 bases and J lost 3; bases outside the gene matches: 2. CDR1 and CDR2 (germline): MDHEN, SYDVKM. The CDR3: CASSSGTSYEQYF. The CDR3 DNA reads TGTGCCAGCAGTTCCGGGACTAGCTACGAGCAGTACTTC.

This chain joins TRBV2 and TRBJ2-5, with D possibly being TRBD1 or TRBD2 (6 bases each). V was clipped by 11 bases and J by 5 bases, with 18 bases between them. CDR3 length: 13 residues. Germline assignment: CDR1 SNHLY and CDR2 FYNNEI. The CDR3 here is CAGLQGLGETQYF. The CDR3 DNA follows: TGTGCCGGCTTACAGGGACTTGGGGAGACCCAGTACTTC.

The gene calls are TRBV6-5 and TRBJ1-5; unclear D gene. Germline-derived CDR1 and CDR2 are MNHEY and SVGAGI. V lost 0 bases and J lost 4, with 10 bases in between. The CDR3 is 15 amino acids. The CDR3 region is CASSYSVGKNQPQHF. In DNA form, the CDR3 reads TGTGCCAGCAGTTACTCAGTGGGCAAAAATCAGCCCCAGCATTTT.

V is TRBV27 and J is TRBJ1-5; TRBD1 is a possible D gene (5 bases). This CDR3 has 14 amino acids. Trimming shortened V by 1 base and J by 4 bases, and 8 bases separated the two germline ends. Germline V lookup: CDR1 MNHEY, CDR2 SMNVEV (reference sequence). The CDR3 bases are TGTGCCAGCAGTTTATGGGGGGGGAATCAGCCCCAGCATTTT. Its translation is CASSLWGGNQPQHF.

CDR3 in amino acids: CASSPEHAGVDTQYF. CDR3 in DNA: TGTGCCAGCAGCCCGGAGCACGCGGGAGTGGATACGCAGTATTTT. The chain recombines TRBV11-2 with TRBJ2-3, with TRBD2 matching 7 bases. The CDR3 is 15 residues long. V dropped 5 bases and J dropped 6; count of bases not matched to a gene: 11. Germline CDR1 and CDR2: SGHAT and FQNNGV.

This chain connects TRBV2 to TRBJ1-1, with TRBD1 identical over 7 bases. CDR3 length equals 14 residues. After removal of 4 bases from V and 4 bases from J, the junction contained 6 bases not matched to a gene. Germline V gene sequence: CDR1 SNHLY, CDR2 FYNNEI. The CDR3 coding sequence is TGTGCCAGCAGTGGACAGGGTTTAGGCACTGAAGCTTTCTTT. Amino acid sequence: CASSGQGLGTEAFF.

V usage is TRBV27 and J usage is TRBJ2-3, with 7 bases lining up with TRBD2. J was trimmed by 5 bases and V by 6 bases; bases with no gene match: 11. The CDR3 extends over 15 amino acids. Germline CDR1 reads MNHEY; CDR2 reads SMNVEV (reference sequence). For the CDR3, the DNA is TGTGCCAGCAGCAACTTAAGACTAGCCGGAGATACGCAGTATTTT. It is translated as CASSNLRLAGDTQYF.

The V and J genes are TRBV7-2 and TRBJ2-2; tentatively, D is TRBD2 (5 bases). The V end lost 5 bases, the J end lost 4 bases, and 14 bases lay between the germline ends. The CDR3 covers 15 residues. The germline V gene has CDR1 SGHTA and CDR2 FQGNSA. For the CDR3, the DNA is TGTGCCAGCAGCCTCCTAACAGAGGGCACCGGGGAGCTGTTTTTT. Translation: CASSLLTEGTGELFF.

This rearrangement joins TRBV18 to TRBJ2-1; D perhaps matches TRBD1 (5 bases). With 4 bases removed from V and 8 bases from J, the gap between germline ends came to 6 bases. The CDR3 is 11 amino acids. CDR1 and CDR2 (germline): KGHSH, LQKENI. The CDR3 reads CASSRGDEQFF. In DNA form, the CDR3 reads TGTGCCAGCTCACGGGGCGATGAGCAGTTCTTC.

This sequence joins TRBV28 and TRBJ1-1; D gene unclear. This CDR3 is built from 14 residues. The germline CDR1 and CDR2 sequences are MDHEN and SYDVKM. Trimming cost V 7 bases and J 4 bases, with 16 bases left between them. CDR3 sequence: CASTADGWGTEAFF. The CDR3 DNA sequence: TGTGCCAGCACCGCAGACGGATGGGGCACTGAAGCTTTCTTT.

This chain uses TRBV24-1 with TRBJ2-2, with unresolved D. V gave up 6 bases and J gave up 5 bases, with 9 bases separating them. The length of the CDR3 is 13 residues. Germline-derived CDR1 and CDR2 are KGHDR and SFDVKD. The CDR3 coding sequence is TGTGCCACCAGTCCCGACGGTACCGGGGAGCTGTTTTTT. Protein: CATSPDGTGELFF.

CDR3 nucleotide sequence: TGCAGTGCTCTAGTTCGAGCGGGAGCGGGGTACAATGAGCAGTTCTTC. Residues: CSALVRAGAGYNEQFF. The V call is TRBV20-1, the J call TRBJ2-1; 8 nucleotides match TRBD2. J lost 4 bases, V lost 5 bases, and 13 bases had no gene match. This CDR3 is 16 amino acids long. CDR1 and CDR2 from the germline V gene are DFQATT and SNEGSKA (reference sequence).

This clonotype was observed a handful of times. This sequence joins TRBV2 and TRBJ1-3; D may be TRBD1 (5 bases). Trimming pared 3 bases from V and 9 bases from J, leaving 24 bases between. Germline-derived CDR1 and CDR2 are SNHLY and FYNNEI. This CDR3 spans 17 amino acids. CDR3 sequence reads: CASSDGQGQPPPGTIYF. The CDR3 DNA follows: TGTGCCAGCAGTGATGGGCAGGGCCAGCCACCGCCGGGCACCATATATTTT.

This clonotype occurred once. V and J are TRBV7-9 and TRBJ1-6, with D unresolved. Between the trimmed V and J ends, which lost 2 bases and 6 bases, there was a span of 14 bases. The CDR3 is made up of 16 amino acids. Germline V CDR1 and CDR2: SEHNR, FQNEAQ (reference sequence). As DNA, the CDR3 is TGTGCCAGCAGCTTAATGGAAGGTGGCGGTAATTCACCCCTCCACTTT. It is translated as CASSLMEGGGNSPLHF. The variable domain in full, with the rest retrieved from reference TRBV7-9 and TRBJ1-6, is DTGVSQNPRHKITKRGQNVTFRCDPISEHNRLYWYRQTLGQGPEFLTYFQNEAQLEKSRLLSDRFSAERPKGSFSTLEIQRTEQGDSAMYLCASSLMEGGGNSPLHFGNGTRLTVT.

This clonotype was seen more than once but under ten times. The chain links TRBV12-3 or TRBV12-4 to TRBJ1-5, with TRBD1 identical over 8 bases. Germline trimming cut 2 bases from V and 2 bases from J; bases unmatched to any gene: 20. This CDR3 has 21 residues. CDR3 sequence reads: CASSLYVLGQESIRRNQPQHF. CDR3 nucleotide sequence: TGTGCCAGCAGTTTATACGTGTTGGGACAGGAATCAATACGACGCAATCAGCCCCAGCATTTT.

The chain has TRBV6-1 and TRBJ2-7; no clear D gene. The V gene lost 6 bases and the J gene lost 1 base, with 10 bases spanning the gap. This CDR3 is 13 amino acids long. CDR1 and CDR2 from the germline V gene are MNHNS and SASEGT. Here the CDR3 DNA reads TGTGCCAGCAGGGAATCGACATCCTACGAGCAGTACTTC. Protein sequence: CASRESTSYEQYF.

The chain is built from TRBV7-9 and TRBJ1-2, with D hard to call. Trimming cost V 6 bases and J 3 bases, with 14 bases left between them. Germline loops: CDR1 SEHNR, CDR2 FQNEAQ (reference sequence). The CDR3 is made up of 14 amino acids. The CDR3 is CASSPRAIYYGYTF. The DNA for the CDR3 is TGTGCCAGCAGTCCGCGGGCCATCTACTATGGCTACACCTTC.

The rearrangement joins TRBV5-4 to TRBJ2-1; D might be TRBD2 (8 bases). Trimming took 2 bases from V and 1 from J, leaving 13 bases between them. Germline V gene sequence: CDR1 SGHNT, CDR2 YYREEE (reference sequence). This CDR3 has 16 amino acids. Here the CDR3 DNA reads TGTGCCAGCAGCTTTCGGGAGGGGGCATCCTACAATGAGCAGTTCTTC. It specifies CASSFREGASYNEQFF.

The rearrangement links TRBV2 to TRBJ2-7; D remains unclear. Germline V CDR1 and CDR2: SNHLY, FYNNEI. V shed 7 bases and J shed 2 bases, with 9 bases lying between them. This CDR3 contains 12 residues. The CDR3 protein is CASTGSTYEQYF. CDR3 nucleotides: TGTGCCAGCACCGGCAGCACCTACGAGCAGTACTTC.

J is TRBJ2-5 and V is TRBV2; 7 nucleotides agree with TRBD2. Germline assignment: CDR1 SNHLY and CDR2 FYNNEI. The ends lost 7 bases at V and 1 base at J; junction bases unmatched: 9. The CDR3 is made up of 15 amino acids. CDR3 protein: CASNERDGPQETQYF. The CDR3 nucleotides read TGTGCCAGCAACGAGCGGGATGGACCCCAAGAGACCCAGTACTTC.

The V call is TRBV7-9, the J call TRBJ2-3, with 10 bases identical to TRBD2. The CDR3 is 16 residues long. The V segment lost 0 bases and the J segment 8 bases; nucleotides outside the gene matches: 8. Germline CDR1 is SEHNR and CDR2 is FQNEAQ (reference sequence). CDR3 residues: CASSLAIAGGGTTQYF. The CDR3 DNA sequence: TGTGCCAGCAGCTTAGCTATAGCGGGAGGTGGCACTACGCAGTATTTT. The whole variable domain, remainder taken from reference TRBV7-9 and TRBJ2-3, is DTGVSQNPRHKITKRGQNVTFRCDPISEHNRLYWYRQTLGQGPEFLTYFQNEAQLEKSRLLSDRFSAERPKGSFSTLEIQRTEQGDSAMYLCASSLAIAGGGTTQYFGPGTRLTVL.

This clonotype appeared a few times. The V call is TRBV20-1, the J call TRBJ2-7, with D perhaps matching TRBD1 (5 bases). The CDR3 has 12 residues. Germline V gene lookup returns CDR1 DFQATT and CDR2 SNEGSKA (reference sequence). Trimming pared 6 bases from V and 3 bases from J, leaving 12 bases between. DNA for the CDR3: TGCAGTGCCCAGAGACAGAGCTACGAGCAGTACTTC. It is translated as CSAQRQSYEQYF.